Shown below are 15 T cell receptor beta chains from a single sample sequenced in a study of post-analysis software for immune sequencing data. Their antigen targets remain unknown. The authors incorporated unique molecular identifiers into the TCR beta cDNA libraries. TCRdb called the PCR reads again in MiXCR, with one record for every CDR3 protein. The profile shows around 260,000 distinct CDR3 sequences, roughly a third of them singletons. Study results and caveats: There were roughly five TRBV segments more frequent in patients than controls, and TRBV5-6, TRBV5-1 and TRBV20-1 were among them.

Sequenced: blood. Receptors were obtained from a girl aged 10 to 17 with multiple sclerosis.

V usage is TRBV7-2 and J usage is TRBJ2-7; the D is unclear. Germline loops: CDR1 SGHTA, CDR2 FQGNSA. Trimming removed 6 bases from V and 2 bases from J, with 8 bases in between. This CDR3 spans 12 amino acids. CDR3 nucleotide sequence: TGTGCCAGCAGTCTCACTACCTACGAGCAGTACTTC. Its protein is CASSLTTYEQYF.

This clonotype showed up many times. CDR3: CSARPGTEQETQYF. The CDR3 DNA is TGCAGTGCTAGACCCGGGACAGAACAAGAGACCCAGTACTTC. The rearrangement joins TRBV20-1 to TRBJ2-5; 7 bases are a match to TRBD1. The junction had 5 bases not matched to a gene; V was cut back by 2 bases and J by 2 bases. Per the germline V gene, CDR1 is DFQATT and CDR2 is SNEGSKA (reference sequence). The CDR3 sequence is 14 residues long.

The rearrangement uses TRBV10-3 and TRBJ2-3; either TRBD1 or TRBD2 may fit D (7 bases each). The length of the CDR3 is 13 residues. V gave up 11 bases and J gave up 2 bases, with 14 bases separating them. CDR1 is ENHRY, CDR2 SYGVKD, per germline. CDR3 DNA: TGTGCCTCCCAGGGGGGGGACACAGATACGCAGTATTTT. Amino acids: CASQGGDTDTQYF.

This chain joins TRBV2 and TRBJ1-4; D unclear. The germline gives CDR1 SNHLY, CDR2 FYNNEI. This CDR3 comprises 14 residues. V dropped 3 bases and J dropped 10 bases, with 15 bases sitting between them. The chain's CDR3 is CASSDRSDTGKLFF. The CDR3 nucleotides read TGTGCCAGCAGTGATAGGAGCGATACTGGAAAACTGTTTTTT.

The table lists this clonotype with many counts. The chain couples TRBV29-1 to TRBJ2-3; D is unresolved. With 4 bases removed from V and 4 bases from J, the gap between germline ends came to 12 bases. The CDR3 consists of 13 residues. Per the germline V gene, CDR1 is SQVTM and CDR2 is ANQGSEA. The CDR3 loop is CSVGGRNADTQYF. In DNA form, the CDR3 reads TGCAGCGTTGGAGGACGAAACGCAGATACGCAGTATTTT.

The CDR3 spells CASSQDRGRPLHF. CDR3 coding DNA: TGTGCCAGCAGCCAGGACAGGGGGCGACCCCTCCACTTT. The J gene is TRBJ1-6, the V gene TRBV5-6, with TRBD1 identical over 11 bases. CDR3 length: 13 amino acids. Germline V CDR1 and CDR2: SGHDT, YYEEEE. Unmatched junction bases numbered 3, after V lost 4 bases and J lost 12 bases. Supplemented by reference TRBV5-6 and TRBJ1-6, the full variable domain reads DAGVTQSPTHLIKTRGQQVTLRCSPKSGHDTVSWYQQALGQGPQFIFQYYEEEERQRGNFPDRFSGHQFPNYSSELNVNALLLGDSALYLCASSQDRGRPLHFGNGTRLTVT.

About this clonotype itself: Just one base apart from a much larger clone, this may be a read error. This chain uses TRBV7-3 with TRBJ2-3; D remains unclear. The germline CDR1 and CDR2 sequences are SGHTA and FQGTGA. The CDR3 has 15 residues. CDR3 DNA sequence: TGTACCAGCAGCTTAATCGCAGAGGCCCGAGATACGCAGTATTTT. It translates to CTSSLIAEARDTQYF. The full variable domain, completed using reference TRBV7-3 and TRBJ2-3, is GAGVSQTPSNKVTEKGKYVELRCDPISGHTALYWYRQSLGQGPEFLIYFQGTGAADDSGLPNDRFFAVRPEGSVSTLKIQRTERGDSAVYLCTSSLIAEARDTQYFGPGTRLTVL.

With regard to this clonotype: This could be a read error, since a much larger clone is one nucleotide away. The chain combines TRBV15 with TRBJ1-2, with D perhaps matching TRBD1 (5 bases). CDR3 length equals 16 residues. V lost 2 bases and J lost 7, with 20 bases in between. The germline V gene encodes CDR1 LNHNV and CDR2 YYDKDF (reference sequence). CDR3: CATSRSGRESGCGYTF. The CDR3 nucleotides are TGTGCCACCAGCAGAAGCGGCAGGGAGAGTGGCTGTGGCTACACCTTC.

J is TRBJ2-7 and V is TRBV11-2; 8 positions match TRBD1. V lost 4 bases, J lost 5 bases, and 10 bases stayed unmatched. The CDR3 is made up of 15 amino acids. Germline V gene sequence: CDR1 SGHAT, CDR2 FQNNGV. The CDR3: CASSSRTGMGNEQYF. The DNA of the CDR3 is TGTGCCAGCAGCTCGAGGACAGGGATGGGCAACGAGCAGTACTTC.

As for this clonotype: A read error may be the cause here, since a much bigger clone is one base away. J is TRBJ2-1 and V is TRBV11-2; 14 bases line up with TRBD2. Germline V gives CDR1 SGHAT, CDR2 FQNNGV. With V trimmed by 1 base and J by 5 bases, 13 bases remained unmatched. The CDR3 length is 20 residues. CDR3 amino acids: CASSLGGRETSGGADNEQFF. The CDR3 coding sequence is TGTGCCAGCAGCTTAGGAGGTCGGGAGACTAGCGGGGGGGCGGACAATGAGCAGTTCTTC.

This clonotype was seen many times. The genes are TRBV7-3 and TRBJ1-2, with D possibly being TRBD1 (6 bases). CDR3 size: 14 residues. The V end lost 5 bases, the J end lost 3 bases, and 13 bases lay between the germline ends. The germline V gene has CDR1 SGHTA and CDR2 FQGTGA. The CDR3 nucleotides are TGTGCCAGCAGCCCACAGGGTAGTGACTATGGCTACACCTTC. Its protein is CASSPQGSDYGYTF.

This clonotype showed up many times. The rearrangement links TRBV20-1 to TRBJ1-4; tentative D call: TRBD1 (5 bases). The germline V and J ends were trimmed by 5 bases and 7 bases, with 17 bases remaining between them. Germline assignment: CDR1 DFQATT and CDR2 SNEGSKA (reference sequence). This CDR3 spans 14 amino acids. CDR3 protein: CSALLRDPGEKLFF. In nucleotides, the CDR3 is TGCAGTGCTCTCCTTCGGGACCCTGGTGAAAAACTGTTTTTT.

V and J are TRBV7-9 and TRBJ2-4; D ambiguous. The J call may be in error: the DNA end matches TRBJ2-5 better. The CDR3 sequence is 15 residues long. Germline-derived CDR1 and CDR2 are SEHNR and FQNEAQ (reference sequence). The CDR3 DNA sequence: TGTGCCAGCAGCTTAGATCCGGTTCCCGCGGAGACCCAGTACTTC. Translation: CASSLDPVPAETQYF.

In its sample, this clonotype was seen many times. The chain uses TRBV28 and TRBJ2-3, with no clear D. Germline V CDR1 and CDR2: MDHEN, SYDVKM. Trimming left V 3 bases short and J 7 bases short, with 8 bases between. This CDR3 has 12 amino acids. The CDR3 loop reads CASSFRANTQYF. The CDR3 bases are TGTGCCAGCAGTTTCCGTGCGAATACGCAGTATTTT.

About this clonotype itself: This may arise from a read error, as a much more abundant clone is one base away. The chain couples TRBV24-1 to TRBJ2-1, with 11 bases that match TRBD2. Germline lookup yields CDR1 KGHDR and CDR2 SFDVKD. The CDR3 runs 16 residues. DNA for the CDR3: TGTGCCACCGGTGACCGTAGCGGGAGGGCTAACAATGAGCAGTTCTTC. Residues: CATGDRSGRANNEQFF.